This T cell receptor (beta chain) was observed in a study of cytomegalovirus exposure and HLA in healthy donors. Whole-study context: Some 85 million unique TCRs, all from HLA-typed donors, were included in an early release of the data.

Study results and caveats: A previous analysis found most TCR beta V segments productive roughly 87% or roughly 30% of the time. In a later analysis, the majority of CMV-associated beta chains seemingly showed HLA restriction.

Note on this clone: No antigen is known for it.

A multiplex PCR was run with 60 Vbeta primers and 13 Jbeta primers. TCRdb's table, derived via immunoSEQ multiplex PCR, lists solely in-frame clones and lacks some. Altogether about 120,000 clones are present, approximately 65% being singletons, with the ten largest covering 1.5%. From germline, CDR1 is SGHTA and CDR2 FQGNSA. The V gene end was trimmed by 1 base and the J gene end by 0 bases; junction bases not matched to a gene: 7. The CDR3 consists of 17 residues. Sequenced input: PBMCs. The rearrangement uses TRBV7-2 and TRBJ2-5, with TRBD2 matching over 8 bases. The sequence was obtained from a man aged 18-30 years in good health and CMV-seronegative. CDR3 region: CASSLVGSGTYQETQYF. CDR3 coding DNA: TGTGCCAGCAGCTTAGTGGGTAGCGGGACGTACCAAGAGACCCAGTACTTC.